This T cell receptor beta chain was captured by sequencing in a study of cytomegalovirus exposure and HLA in healthy donors. Whole-study findings and limits: A later analysis by the authors found several of the most significant clusters apparently linked to common viral pathogens.

The PCR contained 60 Vbeta and 13 Jbeta primers. The protocol was immunoSEQ multiplex PCR, while the TCRdb copy is restricted to in-frame clones and leaves out a portion. The sample table sets out roughly 77,000 clones. Of note for this clone: The antigen is undetermined.

CDR3 length equals 15 residues. Germline-derived CDR1 and CDR2 are KGHSH and LQKENI. The V gene end was trimmed by 4 bases and the J gene end by 1 base; junction bases not matched to a gene: 3. The TCR was taken from a female donor in good health and CMV-seropositive. The source material was PBMCs. This chain links TRBV18 with TRBJ1-4, with 7 bases lining up with TRBD1. The CDR3 nucleotides are TGTGCCAGCTCACAGAACAGGGGAACTAATGAAAAACTGTTTTTT. Amino acid sequence: CASSQNRGTNEKLFF. The full variable domain, its missing parts supplied by reference TRBV18 and TRBJ1-4, is NAGVMQNPRHLVRRRGQEARLRCSPMKGHSHVYWYRQLPEEGLKFMVYLQKENIIDESGMPKERFSAEFPKEGPSILRIQQVVRGDSAAYFCASSQNRGTNEKLFFGSGTQLSVL.